These T cell receptor beta chains were read from a single sample in a study of T-cell reconstitution after alpha-beta-depleted transplantation in children. MiXCR, run by TCRdb on the PCR reads, gives a single entry per CDR3 protein. The sample gives around 600,000 distinct CDR3 sequences, roughly 17% of which show up once; 1.1% is in the top ten. This sample comprised PBMCs from the stem cell graft donor, obtained from the stem cell graft. These TCRs come from a human donor who donated a stem cell graft to a child with acute myeloid leukemia. Both conserved end residues are part of each CDR3. D genes are given only for firm matches. A row's size may be missing; if present it is once, few, many or a size class.

CDR3nt: TGCAGCGTCACAGGGGTCTACGAGCAGTACTTC
CDR3aa: CSVTGVYEQYF
d_gene: TRBD1
abundance: many
v_gene: TRBV29-1
j_gene: TRBJ2-7

CDR3nt: TGCAGTGCTAGGTTCAGGAGTAATGAAAAACTGTTTTTT
CDR3aa: CSARFRSNEKLFF
d_gene: .
abundance: few
v_gene: TRBV20-1
j_gene: TRBJ1-4

CDR3nt: TGCAGTGCTAGAGTTCCGGGACTAGCGAACACCGGGGAGCTGTTTTTT
CDR3aa: CSARVPGLANTGELFF
d_gene: TRBD2
abundance: many
v_gene: TRBV20-1
j_gene: TRBJ2-2

CDR3nt: TGTGCCAGCAGTTACGTCTATCGGGGCAGCCTGAATAGCAATCAGCCCCAGCATTTT
CDR3aa: CASSYVYRGSLNSNQPQHF
d_gene: .
abundance: few
v_gene: TRBV6-2/TRBV6-3
j_gene: TRBJ1-5

CDR3nt: TGCAGTTCGTCGTTCCAAGAGACCCAGTACTTC
CDR3aa: CSSSFQETQYF
d_gene: .
abundance: many
v_gene: TRBV29-1
j_gene: TRBJ2-5

CDR3nt: TGTGCCAGCAGCTTGGCCACAGGGGATGATGAGCAGTTCTTC
CDR3aa: CASSLATGDDEQFF
d_gene: TRBD1
abundance: many
v_gene: TRBV5-5
j_gene: TRBJ2-1

CDR3nt: TGCAGTGCTACCCAGACTAGCGGGCGATTCTACAATGAGCAGTTCTTC
CDR3aa: CSATQTSGRFYNEQFF
d_gene: TRBD2
abundance: many
v_gene: TRBV20-1
j_gene: TRBJ2-1

CDR3nt: TGTGCCAGCAGCTTAGACGGAGGGGCTAGCATACAGACCCAGTACTTC
CDR3aa: CASSLDGGASIQTQYF
d_gene: .
abundance: .
v_gene: TRBV7-8
j_gene: TRBJ2-5

CDR3nt: TGCGCCAGCAGCCTGATGAGTTTCGGGAACACCGGGGAGCTGTTTTTT
CDR3aa: CASSLMSFGNTGELFF
d_gene: .
abundance: .
v_gene: TRBV5-1
j_gene: TRBJ2-2

CDR3nt: TGTGCCAGCAGCCAAGCGGGGGGCAGGGATACGCAGTATTTT
CDR3aa: CASSQAGGRDTQYF
d_gene: .
abundance: .
v_gene: TRBV3-1
j_gene: TRBJ2-3

CDR3nt: TGTGCCAGCAGCCCTAACGGGGGGGCGGGCTATGGCTACACCTTC
CDR3aa: CASSPNGGAGYGYTF
d_gene: .
abundance: many
v_gene: TRBV7-2
j_gene: TRBJ1-2

CDR3nt: TGTGCCAGCAGCTCGGGACCTGCCGGTCAGCCCCAGCATTTT
CDR3aa: CASSSGPAGQPQHF
d_gene: .
abundance: .
v_gene: TRBV5-5
j_gene: TRBJ1-5

CDR3nt: TGTGCCAGCAGGCGGAGCGGGGGGCCTGAGCAGTTCTTC
CDR3aa: CASRRSGGPEQFF
d_gene: TRBD2
abundance: .
v_gene: TRBV7-9
j_gene: TRBJ2-1

CDR3nt: TGTGCCAGCAGTATACCCACGACTGGAGATACGCAGTATTTT
CDR3aa: CASSIPTTGDTQYF
d_gene: .
abundance: many
v_gene: TRBV12-3/TRBV12-4
j_gene: TRBJ2-3

CDR3nt: TGTGCCAGCAGCTTAGCGATTGGGGGAGAGACCCAGTACTTC
CDR3aa: CASSLAIGGETQYF
d_gene: .
abundance: .
v_gene: TRBV7-9
j_gene: TRBJ2-5

CDR3nt: TGTGCCAGCAGCTTCGGTGGGGAGTTTCAGCCCCAGCATTTT
CDR3aa: CASSFGGEFQPQHF
d_gene: .
abundance: many
v_gene: TRBV7-6
j_gene: TRBJ1-5

CDR3nt: TGCAGTGCTCAAGATACTTCAGGGTCAACTAATGAAAAACTGTTTTTT
CDR3aa: CSAQDTSGSTNEKLFF
d_gene: .
abundance: many
v_gene: TRBV20-1
j_gene: TRBJ1-4

CDR3nt: TGCGCCAGCAGACTCGACAGGGAGCAGTTCTTC
CDR3aa: CASRLDREQFF
d_gene: .
abundance: many
v_gene: TRBV5-1
j_gene: TRBJ2-1

CDR3nt: TGTGCCAGCAGGTCGCCTGAGGGGACCAATCAGCCCCAGCATTTT
CDR3aa: CASRSPEGTNQPQHF
d_gene: .
abundance: few
v_gene: TRBV12-3/TRBV12-4
j_gene: TRBJ1-5

CDR3nt: TGCAGTGCTAAGAGAGGACAGACCTTGAACACTGAAGCTTTCTTT
CDR3aa: CSAKRGQTLNTEAFF
d_gene: .
abundance: many
v_gene: TRBV20-1
j_gene: TRBJ1-1

CDR3nt: TGCGCCAGCAGCTTGGAGAACTTCTATGGCTACACCTTC
CDR3aa: CASSLENFYGYTF
d_gene: .
abundance: .
v_gene: TRBV5-1
j_gene: TRBJ1-2

CDR3nt: TGTGCCAGCAGCGTGGGACTAGCGGGGGGGGACAATGAGCAGTTCTTC
CDR3aa: CASSVGLAGGDNEQFF
d_gene: TRBD2
abundance: few
v_gene: TRBV9
j_gene: TRBJ2-1

CDR3nt: TGTGCCAGCAGCCCGATGACAGGGGGCTTTAAAGATACGCAGTATTTT
CDR3aa: CASSPMTGGFKDTQYF
d_gene: TRBD1
abundance: .
v_gene: TRBV7-2
j_gene: TRBJ2-3

CDR3nt: TGTGCCAGCAGTTACTCCTTAGGGACTAGCGCCGAGACCCAGTACTTC
CDR3aa: CASSYSLGTSAETQYF
d_gene: TRBD2
abundance: many
v_gene: TRBV6-5
j_gene: TRBJ2-5

CDR3nt: TGTGCCAGTACGACTAGCGGGGGAGATACGCAGTATTTT
CDR3aa: CASTTSGGDTQYF
d_gene: TRBD2
abundance: .
v_gene: TRBV9
j_gene: TRBJ2-3

CDR3nt: TGTGCCATCACCCCGGACGTGTCCTACAATGAGCAGTTCTTC
CDR3aa: CAITPDVSYNEQFF
d_gene: .
abundance: many
v_gene: TRBV10-3
j_gene: TRBJ2-1

CDR3nt: TGTGCCAGCAGGGTCGCGGGGGCCGTCAACTATGGCTACACCTTC
CDR3aa: CASRVAGAVNYGYTF
d_gene: .
abundance: .
v_gene: TRBV6-2/TRBV6-3
j_gene: TRBJ1-2

CDR3nt: TGTGCCAGCATGGGGGGCAGGAACACCGGGGAGCTGTTTTTT
CDR3aa: CASMGGRNTGELFF
d_gene: .
abundance: few
v_gene: TRBV7-2
j_gene: TRBJ2-2

CDR3nt: TGTGCCAGCAGCATCACAGAAAACACAGATACGCAGTATTTT
CDR3aa: CASSITENTDTQYF
d_gene: .
abundance: .
v_gene: TRBV7-9
j_gene: TRBJ2-3

CDR3nt: TGCAGTGCTAGAGATCGGAAAGGCTCCTACAATGAGCAGTTCTTC
CDR3aa: CSARDRKGSYNEQFF
d_gene: .
abundance: many
v_gene: TRBV20-1
j_gene: TRBJ2-1

CDR3nt: TGTGCCAGCAGCTTGTTGTTGAGCCTAAACACTGAAGCTTTCTTT
CDR3aa: CASSLLLSLNTEAFF
d_gene: .
abundance: .
v_gene: TRBV7-2
j_gene: TRBJ1-1

CDR3nt: TGCGCCAGCACGAGACAGGGCGAGCAGTACTTC
CDR3aa: CASTRQGEQYF
d_gene: TRBD1
abundance: few
v_gene: TRBV5-1
j_gene: TRBJ2-7

CDR3nt: TGTGCCAGCAGCCCGATGGGACAGGGCCCGAACACTGAAGCTTTCTTT
CDR3aa: CASSPMGQGPNTEAFF
d_gene: TRBD1
abundance: .
v_gene: TRBV7-9
j_gene: TRBJ1-1

CDR3nt: TGTGCCAGCAGTTACTCCGGGGACAATGAGCAGTTCTTC
CDR3aa: CASSYSGDNEQFF
d_gene: .
abundance: many
v_gene: TRBV6-5
j_gene: TRBJ2-1

CDR3nt: TGTGCCAGCACCCCGGACAGCACTCTGTCCTACGAGCAGTACTTC
CDR3aa: CASTPDSTLSYEQYF
d_gene: .
abundance: .
v_gene: TRBV7-2
j_gene: TRBJ2-7

CDR3nt: TGTGCCATCAGTGTGGAGGGGCAAGGGGGCTACACCTTC
CDR3aa: CAISVEGQGGYTF
d_gene: .
abundance: many
v_gene: TRBV10-3
j_gene: TRBJ1-2

CDR3nt: TGCAGTGCTAGATCCGAAGGCAGGGCTAACTATGGCTACACCTTC
CDR3aa: CSARSEGRANYGYTF
d_gene: .
abundance: few
v_gene: TRBV20-1
j_gene: TRBJ1-2

CDR3nt: TGTGCCAGCAGCTTAACCGGACACCCCTCTGGAAACACCATATATTTT
CDR3aa: CASSLTGHPSGNTIYF
d_gene: .
abundance: few
v_gene: TRBV7-3
j_gene: TRBJ1-3